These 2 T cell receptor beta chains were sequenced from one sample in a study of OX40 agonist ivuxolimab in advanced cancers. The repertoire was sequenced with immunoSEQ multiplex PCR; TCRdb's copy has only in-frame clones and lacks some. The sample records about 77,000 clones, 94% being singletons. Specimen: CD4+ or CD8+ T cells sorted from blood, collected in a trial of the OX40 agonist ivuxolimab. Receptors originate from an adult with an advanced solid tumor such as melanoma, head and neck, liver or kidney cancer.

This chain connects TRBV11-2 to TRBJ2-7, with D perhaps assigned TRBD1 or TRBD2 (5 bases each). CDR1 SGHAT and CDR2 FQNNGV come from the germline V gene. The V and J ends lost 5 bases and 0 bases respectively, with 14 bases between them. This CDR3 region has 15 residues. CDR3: CASSLDRTSSYEQYF. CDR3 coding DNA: TGTGCCAGCAGCCTCGACAGAACTAGCTCCTACGAGCAGTACTTC.

This chain's CDR3 is CASSLARTAYNEQFF. DNA of the CDR3: TGTGCCAGCAGTTTAGCTAGGACCGCCTACAATGAGCAGTTCTTC. The V and J genes are TRBV27 and TRBJ2-1; D is unresolved. The length of the CDR3 is 15 residues. Germline assignment: CDR1 MNHEY and CDR2 SMNVEV (reference sequence). V lost 2 bases, J lost 2 bases, and 10 bases lay in between.